The clone carrying this T cell receptor (beta chain) was seen a few times. Its specificity is unknown. The investigators reverse transcribed all of the isolated RNA, so they sequenced expressed TCRB transcripts. Libraries were prepared by immunoSEQ multiplex PCR; TCRdb keeps only in-frame clonotypes and omits some of them. This table holds 450,000 to 550,000 clones, 25% to 35% found once. The source of the sample is a study of beta chain features in type 1 diabetes. Study-wide results and limits: Naive, central memory and regulatory TCRB repertoires appeared more similar among patients than healthy donors.

J was trimmed by 4 bases and V by 1 base; bases with no gene match: 12. Germline CDR1 is GTSNPN and CDR2 is SVGIG (reference sequence). The CDR3 is 16 residues long. V is TRBV30 and J is TRBJ2-7; 8 nucleotides line up with TRBD2. Material: naive CD4+ T cells from blood. This TCR was sampled from a man between 18 and 29 years old in good health. DNA of the CDR3: TGTGCCTGGAGTGACTATCGGGAGGGCCTCCGGTACGAGCAGTACTTC. Its translation: CAWSDYREGLRYEQYF.